This TCR beta chain was profiled in a study of T cell responses to AZD1222 COVID-19 vaccine. Data came from immunoSEQ multiplex PCR; TCRdb stores just in-frame clones and leaves some out. Altogether 140,000 to 150,000 clones are present, 90% to 95% being singletons, with the ten largest covering 10% to 15%. Only one count was recorded for this clone. What it recognizes is unknown. Findings and limits, study-wide: Repertoire sampling happened only post peak T cell response.

The CDR3 is 14 amino acids. Germline assignment: CDR1 WNHNN and CDR2 SYGVQD (reference sequence). J lost 0 bases, V lost 5 bases, and 2 bases had no gene match. The chain joins TRBV10-1 to TRBJ2-7; 9 bases align to TRBD1. The TCR comes from an adult who had recovered from COVID-19. Sequences were derived from peripheral blood, sampled after recovery from COVID-19. The CDR3 region has the DNA TGCGCCAGCAGTCCGGGACAGGGCTCCTACGAGCAGTACTTC. Protein product: CASSPGQGSYEQYF.